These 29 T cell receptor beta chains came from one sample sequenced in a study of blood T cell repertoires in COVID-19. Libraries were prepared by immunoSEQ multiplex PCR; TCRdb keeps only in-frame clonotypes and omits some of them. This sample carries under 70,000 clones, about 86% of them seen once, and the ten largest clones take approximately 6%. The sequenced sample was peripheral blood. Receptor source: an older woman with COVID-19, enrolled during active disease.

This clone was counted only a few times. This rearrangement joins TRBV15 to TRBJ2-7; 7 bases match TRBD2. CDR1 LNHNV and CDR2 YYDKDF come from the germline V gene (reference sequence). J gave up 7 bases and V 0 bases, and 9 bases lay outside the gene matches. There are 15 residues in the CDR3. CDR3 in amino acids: CATSRDRGVRQEQYF. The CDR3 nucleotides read TGTGCCACCAGCAGAGATCGGGGGGTCCGCCAGGAGCAGTACTTC.

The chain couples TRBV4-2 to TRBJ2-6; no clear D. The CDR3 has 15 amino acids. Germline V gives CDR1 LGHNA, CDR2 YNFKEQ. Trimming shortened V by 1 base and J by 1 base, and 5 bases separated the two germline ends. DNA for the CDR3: TGTGCCAGCAGCCAAGGGGCGTCTGGGGCCAACGTCCTGACTTTC. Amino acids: CASSQGASGANVLTF.

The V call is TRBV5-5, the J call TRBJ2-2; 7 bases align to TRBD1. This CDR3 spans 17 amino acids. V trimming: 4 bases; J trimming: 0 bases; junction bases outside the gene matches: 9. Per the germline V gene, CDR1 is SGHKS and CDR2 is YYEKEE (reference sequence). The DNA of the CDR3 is TGTGCCAGCAGCGTCCGAGGACAGGTGACGAACACCGGGGAGCTGTTTTTT. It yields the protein CASSVRGQVTNTGELFF.

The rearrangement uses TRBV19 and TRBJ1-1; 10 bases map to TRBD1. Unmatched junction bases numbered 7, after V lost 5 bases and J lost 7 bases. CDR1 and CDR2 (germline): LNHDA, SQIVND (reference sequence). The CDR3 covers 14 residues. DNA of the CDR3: TGTGCCAGTAGTTCGGGGACAGGGGCAAATGAAGCTTTCTTT. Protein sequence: CASSSGTGANEAFF.

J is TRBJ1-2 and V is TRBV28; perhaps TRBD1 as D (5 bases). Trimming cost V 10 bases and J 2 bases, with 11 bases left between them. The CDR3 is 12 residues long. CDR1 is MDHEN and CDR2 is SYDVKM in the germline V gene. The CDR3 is CATKRQNYGYTF. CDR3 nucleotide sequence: TGTGCCACCAAACGACAGAACTATGGCTACACCTTC.

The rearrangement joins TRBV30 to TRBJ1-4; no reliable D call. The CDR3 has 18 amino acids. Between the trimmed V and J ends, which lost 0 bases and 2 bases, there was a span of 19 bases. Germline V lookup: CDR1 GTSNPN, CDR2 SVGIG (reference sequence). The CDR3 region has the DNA TGTGCCTGGAGTGTAATTCTGGCGGGGTTGGGCACTAATGAAAAACTGTTTTTT. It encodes CAWSVILAGLGTNEKLFF. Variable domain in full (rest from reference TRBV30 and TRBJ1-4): SQTIHQWPATLVQPVGSPLSLECTVEGTSNPNLYWYRQAAGRGLQLLFYSVGIGQISSEVPQNLSASRPQDRQFILSSKKLLLSDSGFYLCAWSVILAGLGTNEKLFFGSGTQLSVL.

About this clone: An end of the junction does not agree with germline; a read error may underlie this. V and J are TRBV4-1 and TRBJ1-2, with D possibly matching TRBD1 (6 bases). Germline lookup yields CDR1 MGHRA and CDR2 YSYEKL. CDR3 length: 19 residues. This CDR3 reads CARSQEAPSGATLLYGYTF. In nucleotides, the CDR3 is TGCGCCAGAAGCCAAGAGGCCCCATCAGGGGCTACTCTTCTTTATGGCTACACCTTC.

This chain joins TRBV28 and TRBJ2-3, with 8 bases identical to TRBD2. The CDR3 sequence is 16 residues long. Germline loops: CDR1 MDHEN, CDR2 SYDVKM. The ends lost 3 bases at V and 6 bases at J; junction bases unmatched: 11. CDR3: CASSFQAGGAFDTQYF. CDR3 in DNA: TGTGCCAGCAGTTTTCAGGCGGGAGGAGCGTTTGATACGCAGTATTTT.

The CDR3 region has the DNA TGTGCCACCAGCGCTCGCGGGGACACTGAAGCTTTCTTT. Amino acid sequence: CATSARGDTEAFF. The J gene is TRBJ1-1, the V gene TRBV15, with no clear D. V lost 5 bases and J 3 bases, leaving 10 bases between the germline ends. CDR1 is LNHNV, CDR2 YYDKDF, per germline (reference sequence). CDR3 length: 13 amino acids.

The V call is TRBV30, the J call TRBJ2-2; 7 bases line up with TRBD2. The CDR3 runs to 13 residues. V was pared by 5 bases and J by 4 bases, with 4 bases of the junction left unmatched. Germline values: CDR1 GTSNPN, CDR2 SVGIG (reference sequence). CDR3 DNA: TGTGCCTGGCGCGGGAGTGGCACCGGGGAGCTGTTTTTT. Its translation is CAWRGSGTGELFF. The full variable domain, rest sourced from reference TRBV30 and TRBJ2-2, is SQTIHQWPATLVQPVGSPLSLECTVEGTSNPNLYWYRQAAGRGLQLLFYSVGIGQISSEVPQNLSASRPQDRQFILSSKKLLLSDSGFYLCAWRGSGTGELFFGEGSRLTVL.

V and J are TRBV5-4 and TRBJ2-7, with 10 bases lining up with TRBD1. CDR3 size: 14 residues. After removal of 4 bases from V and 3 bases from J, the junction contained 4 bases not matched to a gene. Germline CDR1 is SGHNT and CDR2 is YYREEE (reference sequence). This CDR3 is CASSSGDRGYEQYF. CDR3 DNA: TGTGCCAGCAGCAGCGGGGACAGGGGCTACGAGCAGTACTTC.

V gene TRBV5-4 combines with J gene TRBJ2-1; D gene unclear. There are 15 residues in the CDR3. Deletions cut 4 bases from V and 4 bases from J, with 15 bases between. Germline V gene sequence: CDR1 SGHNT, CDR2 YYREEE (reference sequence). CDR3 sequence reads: CASSPHPTSYNEQFF. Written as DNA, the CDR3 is TGTGCCAGCAGCCCCCACCCGACAAGTTACAATGAGCAGTTCTTC.

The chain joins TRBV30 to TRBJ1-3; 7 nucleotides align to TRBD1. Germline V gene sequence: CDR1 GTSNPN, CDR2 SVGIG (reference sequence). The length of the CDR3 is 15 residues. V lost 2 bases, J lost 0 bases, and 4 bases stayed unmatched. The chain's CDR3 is CAWSPRTGSGNTIYF. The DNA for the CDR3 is TGTGCCTGGAGTCCCCGGACAGGCTCTGGAAACACCATATATTTT. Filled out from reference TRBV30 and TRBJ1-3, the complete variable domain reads SQTIHQWPATLVQPVGSPLSLECTVEGTSNPNLYWYRQAAGRGLQLLFYSVGIGQISSEVPQNLSASRPQDRQFILSSKKLLLSDSGFYLCAWSPRTGSGNTIYFGEGSWLTVV.

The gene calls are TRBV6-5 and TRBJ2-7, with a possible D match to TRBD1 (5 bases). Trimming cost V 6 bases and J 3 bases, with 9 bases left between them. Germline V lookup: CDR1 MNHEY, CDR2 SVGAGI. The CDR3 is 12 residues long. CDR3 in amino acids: CASRDSRYEQYF. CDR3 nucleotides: TGTGCCAGCAGAGACAGCCGCTACGAGCAGTACTTC.

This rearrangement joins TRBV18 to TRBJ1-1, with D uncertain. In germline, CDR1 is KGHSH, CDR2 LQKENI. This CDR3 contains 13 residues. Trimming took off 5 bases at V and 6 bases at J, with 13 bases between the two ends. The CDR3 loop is CASSSARRAEAFF. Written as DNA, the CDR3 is TGTGCCAGCTCATCCGCCCGTCGGGCTGAAGCTTTCTTT.

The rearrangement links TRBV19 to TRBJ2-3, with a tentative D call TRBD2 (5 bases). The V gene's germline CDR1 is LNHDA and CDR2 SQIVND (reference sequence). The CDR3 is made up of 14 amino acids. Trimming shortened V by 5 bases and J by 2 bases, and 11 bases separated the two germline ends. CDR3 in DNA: TGTGCCAGTAGTTTCCGGGGAAACACAGATACGCAGTATTTT. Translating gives CASSFRGNTDTQYF.

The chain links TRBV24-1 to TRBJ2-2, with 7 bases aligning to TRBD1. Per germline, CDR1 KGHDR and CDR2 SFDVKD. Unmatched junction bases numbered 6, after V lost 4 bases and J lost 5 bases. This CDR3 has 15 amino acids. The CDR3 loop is CATSENDRDTGELFF. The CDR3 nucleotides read TGTGCCACCAGTGAGAACGACAGGGATACCGGGGAGCTGTTTTTT.

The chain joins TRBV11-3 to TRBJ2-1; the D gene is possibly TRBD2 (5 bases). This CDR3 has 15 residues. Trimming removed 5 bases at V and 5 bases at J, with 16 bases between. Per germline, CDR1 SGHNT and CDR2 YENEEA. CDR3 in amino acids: CASSNPRSGNNEQFF. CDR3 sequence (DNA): TGTGCCAGCAGCAATCCCAGGAGCGGTAACAATGAGCAGTTCTTC.

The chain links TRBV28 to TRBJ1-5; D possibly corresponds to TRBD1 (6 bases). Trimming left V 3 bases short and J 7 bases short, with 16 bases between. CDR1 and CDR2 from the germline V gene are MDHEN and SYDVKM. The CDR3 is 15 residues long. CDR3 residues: CASSFSRGLWQPQHF. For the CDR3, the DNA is TGTGCCAGCAGTTTCTCAAGGGGGTTATGGCAGCCCCAGCATTTT.

CDR3: CASSEVFQGNQPQHF. CDR3 coding DNA: TGTGCCAGCAGTGAAGTTTTTCAGGGGAATCAGCCCCAGCATTTT. The chain is built from TRBV2 and TRBJ1-5, with a possible D match to TRBD1 (6 bases). There are 15 residues in the CDR3. Trimming left V 1 base short and J 4 bases short, with 11 bases between. Germline V gene data show CDR1 as SNHLY and CDR2 as FYNNEI.

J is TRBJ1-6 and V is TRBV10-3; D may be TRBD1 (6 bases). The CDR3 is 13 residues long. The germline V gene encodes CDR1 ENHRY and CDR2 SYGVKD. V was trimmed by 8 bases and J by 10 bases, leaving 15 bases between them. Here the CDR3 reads CAIRDIEVSPLHF. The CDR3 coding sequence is TGTGCCATCCGGGACATAGAGGTCTCACCCCTCCACTTT.

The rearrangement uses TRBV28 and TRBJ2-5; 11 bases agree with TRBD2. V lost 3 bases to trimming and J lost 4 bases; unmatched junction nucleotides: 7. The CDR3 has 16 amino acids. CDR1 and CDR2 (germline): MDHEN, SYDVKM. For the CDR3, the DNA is TGTGCCAGCAGTTTCGTCCTAGCGGGAGGTGCAGAGACCCAGTACTTC. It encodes CASSFVLAGGAETQYF.

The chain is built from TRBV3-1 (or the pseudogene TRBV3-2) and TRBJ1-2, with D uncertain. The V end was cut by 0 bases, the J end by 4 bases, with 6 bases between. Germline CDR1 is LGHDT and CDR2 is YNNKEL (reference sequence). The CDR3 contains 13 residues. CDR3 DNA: TGTGCCAGCAGCCAAGAAGGGAGCTATGGCTACACCTTC. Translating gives CASSQEGSYGYTF.

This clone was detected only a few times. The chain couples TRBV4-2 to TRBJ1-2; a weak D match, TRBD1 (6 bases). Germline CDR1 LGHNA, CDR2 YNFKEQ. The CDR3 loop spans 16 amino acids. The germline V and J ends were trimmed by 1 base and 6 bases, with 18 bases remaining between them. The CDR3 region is CASSQVRTAAANGYTF. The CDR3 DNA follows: TGTGCCAGCAGCCAAGTCAGGACAGCGGCTGCCAATGGCTACACCTTC.

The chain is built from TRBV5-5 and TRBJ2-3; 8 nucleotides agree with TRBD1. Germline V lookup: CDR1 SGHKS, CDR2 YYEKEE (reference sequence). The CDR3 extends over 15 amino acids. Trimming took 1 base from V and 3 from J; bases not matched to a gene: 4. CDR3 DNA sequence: TGTGCCAGCAGCTTGAATCAGGGGGCTACAGATACGCAGTATTTT. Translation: CASSLNQGATDTQYF. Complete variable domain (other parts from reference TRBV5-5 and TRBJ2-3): DAGVTQSPTHLIKTRGQQVTLRCSPISGHKSVSWYQQVLGQGPQFIFQYYEKEERGRGNFPDRFSARQFPNYSSELNVNALLLGDSALYLCASSLNQGATDTQYFGPGTRLTVL.

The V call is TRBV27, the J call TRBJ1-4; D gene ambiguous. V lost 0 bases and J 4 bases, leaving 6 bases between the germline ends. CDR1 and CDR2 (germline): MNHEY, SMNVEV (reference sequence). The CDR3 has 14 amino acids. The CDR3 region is CASSLSQLNEKLFF. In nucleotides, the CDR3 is TGTGCCAGCAGTTTATCACAGCTTAATGAAAAACTGTTTTTT.

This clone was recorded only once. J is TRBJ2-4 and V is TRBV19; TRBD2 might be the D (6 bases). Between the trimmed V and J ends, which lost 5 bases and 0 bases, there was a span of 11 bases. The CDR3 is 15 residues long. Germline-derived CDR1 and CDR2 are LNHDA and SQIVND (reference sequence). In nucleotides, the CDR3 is TGTGCCAGTAGTGGGGGGACCCGAGCCAAAAACATTCAGTACTTC. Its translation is CASSGGTRAKNIQYF.

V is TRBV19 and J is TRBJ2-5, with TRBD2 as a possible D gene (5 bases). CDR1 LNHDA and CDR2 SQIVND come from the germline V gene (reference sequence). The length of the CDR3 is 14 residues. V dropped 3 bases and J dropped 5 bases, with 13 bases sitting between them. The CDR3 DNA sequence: TGTGCCAGTAGTATGTTAGCGTCAAGGGAGACCCAGTACTTC. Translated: CASSMLASRETQYF.

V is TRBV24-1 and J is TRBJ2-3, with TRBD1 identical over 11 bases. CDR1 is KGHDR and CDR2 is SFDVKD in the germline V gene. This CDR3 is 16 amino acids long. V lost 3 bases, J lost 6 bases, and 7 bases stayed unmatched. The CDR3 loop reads CATSDPGTGGLDTQYF. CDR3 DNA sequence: TGTGCCACCAGTGATCCCGGGACAGGGGGACTGGATACGCAGTATTTT.